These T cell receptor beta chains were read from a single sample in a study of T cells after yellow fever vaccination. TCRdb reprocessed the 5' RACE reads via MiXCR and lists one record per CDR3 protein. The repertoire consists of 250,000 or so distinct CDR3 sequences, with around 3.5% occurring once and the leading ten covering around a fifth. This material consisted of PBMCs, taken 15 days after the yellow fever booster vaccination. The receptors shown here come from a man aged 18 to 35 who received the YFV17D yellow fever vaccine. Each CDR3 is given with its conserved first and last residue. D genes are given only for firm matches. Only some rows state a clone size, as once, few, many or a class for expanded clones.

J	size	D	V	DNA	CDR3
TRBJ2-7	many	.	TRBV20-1	TGCAGTTCCACGGACGCGAGGAGCTCCTACGAGCAGTACTTC	CSSTDARSSYEQYF
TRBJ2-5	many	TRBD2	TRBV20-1	TGCAGTGCTATAAAGAGGCCCGGGGGGGAGACCCAGTACTTC	CSAIKRPGGETQYF
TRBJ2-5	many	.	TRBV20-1	TGCAGTGCCTCTCGGGGGCGCACGGAGACCCAGTACTTC	CSASRGRTETQYF
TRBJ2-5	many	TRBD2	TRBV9	TGTGCCAGCAGCGCCGGCGGGACTAGTTCCCAAGAGACCCAGTACTTC	CASSAGGTSSQETQYF
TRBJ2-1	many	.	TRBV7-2	TGTGCCAGCAGCTTAGTACAGGGTTGGGATGAGCAGTTCTTC	CASSLVQGWDEQFF
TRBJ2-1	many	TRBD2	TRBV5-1	TGCGCCAGCAGCCTGGGCGGGACTAGATTTCTGGATGAGCAGTTCTTC	CASSLGGTRFLDEQFF
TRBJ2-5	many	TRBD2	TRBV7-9	TGTGCCAGCAGCCCACGGCTAGCGGGGAGCCAAGAGACCCAGTACTTC	CASSPRLAGSQETQYF
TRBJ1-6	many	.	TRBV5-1	TGCGCCAGCAGCTTGTTCTCGGCAGGGAGCAATTCACCCCTCCACTTT	CASSLFSAGSNSPLHF
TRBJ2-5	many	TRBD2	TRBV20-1	TGCAGTGCTTACCGCGGGGGGGCCGGGGAAGTGACCCAGTACTTC	CSAYRGGAGEVTQYF
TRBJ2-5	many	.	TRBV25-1	TGTGCCAGCAGTGAATATCTCAGAGAGACCCAGTACTTC	CASSEYLRETQYF
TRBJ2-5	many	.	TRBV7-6	TGTGCCAGCAGCTTAGATTACGGGGAGTCGGGGGAGACCCAGTACTTC	CASSLDYGESGETQYF
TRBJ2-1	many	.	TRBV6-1	TGTGCCAGCCGGGCAGGGGACAATGAGCAGTTCTTC	CASRAGDNEQFF
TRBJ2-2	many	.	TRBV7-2	TGTGCCAGCAGCTTCGACTACAACACCGGGGAGCTGTTTTTT	CASSFDYNTGELFF
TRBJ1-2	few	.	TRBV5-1	TGCGCCAGCAGCTTGGGACAGTCGCAGGATGGCTACACCTTC	CASSLGQSQDGYTF
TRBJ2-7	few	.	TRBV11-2	TGTGCCAGCAGCCCCTCCGGCCGGGACTTAGGGTACGAGCAGTACTTC	CASSPSGRDLGYEQYF
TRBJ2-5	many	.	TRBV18	TGTGCCAGCTCGCGCACCGCAGGGGCAGAGACCCAGTACTTC	CASSRTAGAETQYF
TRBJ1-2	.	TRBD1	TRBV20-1	TGCAGTGCTCATGGGGACAGGGGCTCTGGCTACACCTTC	CSAHGDRGSGYTF
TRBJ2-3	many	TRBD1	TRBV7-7	TGTGCCAGCAGCAAGTCAACAGGGGCAGATACGCAGTATTTT	CASSKSTGADTQYF
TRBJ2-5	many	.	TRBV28	TGTGCCAGCAGTTGGGGGCAAGAGACCCAGTACTTC	CASSWGQETQYF
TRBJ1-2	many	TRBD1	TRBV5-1	TGCGCCAGCAGCGTGACAGGGTTGAAGAGCTATGGCTACACCTTC	CASSVTGLKSYGYTF
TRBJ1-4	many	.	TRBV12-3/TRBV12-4	TGTGCCAGCAGTCCCTGGGACAAGGAAAAACTGTTTTTT	CASSPWDKEKLFF
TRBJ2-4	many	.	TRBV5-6	TGTGCCAGCAGCCCAGGATGGGGGCGCTTCGAAAACATTCAGTACTTC	CASSPGWGRFENIQYF
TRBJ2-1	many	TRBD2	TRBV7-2	TGTGCCAGCAGCTTGGTAGCGGGGGGGATCAATGAGCAGTTCTTC	CASSLVAGGINEQFF
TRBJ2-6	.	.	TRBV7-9	TGTGCCAGCAGCTCACCTACCTTCCAAGGGAACAAAGGGGCTGGGGCCAACGTCCTGACTTTC	CASSSPTFQGNKGAGANVLTF
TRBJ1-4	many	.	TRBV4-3	TGCGCCAGCAGCCAAGATATTGGGCCGCCGTCTCGGGAAAAACTGTTTTTT	CASSQDIGPPSREKLFF
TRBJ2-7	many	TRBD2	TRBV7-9	TGTGCCAGCAGCTCCTCCGGGACTAGCGGGGGCGAGCAGTACTTC	CASSSSGTSGGEQYF
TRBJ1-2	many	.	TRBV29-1	TGCAGCGTTCTGTTCAGGGATGGCTACACCTTC	CSVLFRDGYTF
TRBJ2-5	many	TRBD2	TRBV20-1	TGCAGTGCTAGAGACCTAGCGGGGGCGTACCAAGAGACCCAGTACTTC	CSARDLAGAYQETQYF
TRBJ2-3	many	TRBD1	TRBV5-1	TGCGCCAGCAGCTTGGATGCTACTCAGGGGGCGGATACGCAGTATTTT	CASSLDATQGADTQYF
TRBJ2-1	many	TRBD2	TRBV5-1	TGCGCCAGCAGTTTTAGCGGGAACTACAATGAGCAGTTCTTC	CASSFSGNYNEQFF
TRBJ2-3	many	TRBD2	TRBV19	TGTGCCAGTAGCCTCCTAGCGGGGGGACGCACAGATACGCAGTATTTT	CASSLLAGGRTDTQYF
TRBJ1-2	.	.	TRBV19	TGTGCCAGTAGTGATTCTCCGGTTAACTATGGCTACACCTTC	CASSDSPVNYGYTF
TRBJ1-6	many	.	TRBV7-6	TGTGCCAGCAGCTTAGTATCACAAATTAATTCACCCCTCCACTTT	CASSLVSQINSPLHF
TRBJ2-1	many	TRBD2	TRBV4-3	TGCGCCAGCAGCTCAACTAGCGGGGATTACAATGAGCAGTTCTTC	CASSSTSGDYNEQFF
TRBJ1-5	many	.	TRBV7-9	TGTGCCAGCAGCCCTACAGGGTACCAGCCCCAGCATTTT	CASSPTGYQPQHF
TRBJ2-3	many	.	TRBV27	TGTGCCAGCACCTCGGGGCCCGGGGGTCCCACAGATACGCAGTATTTT	CASTSGPGGPTDTQYF
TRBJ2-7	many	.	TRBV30	TGTGCCTGGAGTCCCGGGTTTTGGGGACAGTACTTC	CAWSPGFWGQYF
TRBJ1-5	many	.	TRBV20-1	TGCAGTGCTAGGGGGGGAGATCAGCCCCAGCATTTT	CSARGGDQPQHF
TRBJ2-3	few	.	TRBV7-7	TGTGCCAGCAGCCCACGGATTGGCGGCGCGCAGTATTTT	CASSPRIGGAQYF
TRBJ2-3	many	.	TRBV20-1	TGCAGTGCTAGATTTAGCAGATACACAGATACGCAGTATTTT	CSARFSRYTDTQYF
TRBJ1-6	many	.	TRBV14	TGTGCCAGCAGCCAGGTCCATTCCGGTTCACCCCTCCACTTT	CASSQVHSGSPLHF
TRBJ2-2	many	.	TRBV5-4	TGTGCCAGCAGCTTGGCGGTGGCCACCGGGGAGCTGTTTTTT	CASSLAVATGELFF
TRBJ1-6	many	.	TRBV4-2	TGTGCCAGCAGCCAAGATTTCCTCCCGGGCAGGGGTCGGTCCTATAATTCACCCCTCCACTTT	CASSQDFLPGRGRSYNSPLHF
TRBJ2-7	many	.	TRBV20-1	TGCAGTGCTAGACTCGGGCGGGTCGCCTACGAGCAGTACTTC	CSARLGRVAYEQYF
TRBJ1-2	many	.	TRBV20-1	TGCAGTGCTAGTCCCTGGACAGCCTATGGCTACACCTTC	CSASPWTAYGYTF
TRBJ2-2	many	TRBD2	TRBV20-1	TGCAGTGCGACGCGGGGGGGCTTCACCGGGGAGCTGTTTTTT	CSATRGGFTGELFF
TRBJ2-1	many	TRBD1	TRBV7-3	TGTGCCAGCAGCGACCCCCCGACAGGGGAAGTTGAGCAGTTCTTC	CASSDPPTGEVEQFF
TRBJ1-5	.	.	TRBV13	TGTGCCAGCAGTCACTCAGTGGTCAGGAGGAATCAGCCCCAGCATTTT	CASSHSVVRRNQPQHF
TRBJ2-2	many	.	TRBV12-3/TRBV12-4	TGTGCCAGCAGTTTCGGGATATGGTGGCTGTTTTTT	CASSFGIWWLFF
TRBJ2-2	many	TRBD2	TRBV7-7	TGTGCTAGCAGCCTCCACCCTAGCGGAAACACCGGGGAGCTGTTTTTT	CASSLHPSGNTGELFF
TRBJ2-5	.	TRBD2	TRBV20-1	TGCAGTGCTAAGCGGGGGCAAGAGACCCAGTACTTC	CSAKRGQETQYF
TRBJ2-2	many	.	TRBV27	TGTGCCTGCTCGTCCGCGAACACCGGGGAGCTGTTTTTT	CACSSANTGELFF
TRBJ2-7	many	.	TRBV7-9	TGTGCCAGCAGCCCATCGTTCTCAGCACGCCAGTTCTTCTACGAGCAGTACTTC	CASSPSFSARQFFYEQYF
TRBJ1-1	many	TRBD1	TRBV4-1	TGCGCCAGCAGCCTGACCATCAGGGGGAATCAGGAAGCTTTCTTT	CASSLTIRGNQEAFF
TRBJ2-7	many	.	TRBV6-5	TGTGCCAGCAGTTACTCGGGGCTCCATGCCGAGCAGTACTTC	CASSYSGLHAEQYF